One and the same sample provided the 6 T cell receptor beta chains below, sequenced in a study of cytotoxic CD8 clonotypes in ibrutinib-treated CLL (dated by TCRdb to about 2021). This specimen's time point label, interpreted: around 25 months on ibrutinib. The receptor library was made with the immunoSEQ multiplex PCR assay. This is the immuneACCESS table as TCRdb keeps it, with only in-frame sequences that have V and J called. A part of the clones is gone; compared with another copy, unresolved V genes explain less than half, and the rest is unexplained. The sample profile shows about 92,000 clones; roughly three quarters of them were found once. Approximately 23% of the sample comes from the top ten. Specimen: PBMCs, collected after 24 months of ibrutinib treatment. The receptors stem from a human donor with chronic lymphocytic leukemia.

The V gene is TRBV11-3, the J gene TRBJ2-5; D possibly matches TRBD1 or TRBD2 (5 bases each). Trimming took off 6 bases at V and 3 bases at J, with 11 bases between the two ends. Per the germline V gene, CDR1 is SGHNT and CDR2 is YENEEA. The CDR3 covers 13 residues. As DNA, the CDR3 is TGTGCCAGCAGTATTGGGACGGAAGAGACCCAGTACTTC. Translating it yields CASSIGTEETQYF.

CDR3: CATSRDSAGRVGYTF. CDR3 bases: TGTGCCACCAGCAGAGATTCGGCAGGGCGAGTTGGCTACACCTTC. The rearrangement joins TRBV15 to TRBJ1-2; a possible D gene is TRBD1 (5 bases). V dropped 0 bases and J dropped 7 bases, with 15 bases sitting between them. The CDR3 has 15 residues. CDR1 LNHNV and CDR2 YYDKDF come from the germline V gene (reference sequence).

This chain connects TRBV9 to TRBJ2-1; tentatively, D is TRBD2 (6 bases). The CDR3 spans 15 residues. Germline V gene sequence: CDR1 SGDLS, CDR2 YYNGEE. V gave up 0 bases and J gave up 2 bases, with 9 bases separating them. CDR3 coding DNA: TGTGCCAGCAGCGTAGCGGGAGCCCCCTACAATGAGCAGTTCTTC. Translation: CASSVAGAPYNEQFF. The full variable domain, completed using reference TRBV9 and TRBJ2-1, is DSGVTQTPKHLITATGQRVTLRCSPRSGDLSVYWYQQSLDQGLQFLIQYYNGEERAKGNILERFSAQQFPDLHSELNLSSLELGDSALYFCASSVAGAPYNEQFFGPGTRLTVL.

This clone has a count of ten or more. The CDR3 region is CSVGRGGGNEQFF. The CDR3 bases are TGCAGCGTTGGCCGGGGAGGCGGCAATGAGCAGTTCTTC. This sequence joins TRBV29-1 and TRBJ2-1; D is perhaps TRBD2 (6 bases). In germline, CDR1 is SQVTM, CDR2 ANQGSEA. This CDR3 is 13 amino acids long. Trimming left V 4 bases short and J 6 bases short, with 13 bases between.

The V and J genes are TRBV6-1 and TRBJ2-7; tentatively, D is TRBD1 or TRBD2 (5 bases each). CDR3 length: 13 amino acids. Germline V gives CDR1 MNHNS, CDR2 SASEGT. The V and J ends lost 2 bases and 5 bases respectively, with 10 bases between them. The CDR3 loop is CASSERWGNEQYF. The CDR3 nucleotides read TGTGCCAGCAGTGAACGCTGGGGGAACGAGCAGTACTTC.

The V and J genes are TRBV5-8 and TRBJ1-5; D perhaps matches TRBD1 (6 bases). The V and J ends lost 0 bases and 7 bases respectively, with 17 bases between them. CDR3 length: 16 residues. CDR1 is SGHTS and CDR2 is YDEGEE in the germline V gene. In DNA, the CDR3 is TGTGCCAGCAGCTTGGAATTCGGGACACGAGGCCAGCCCCAGCATTTT. Translating it yields CASSLEFGTRGQPQHF.